The entry that follows covers one TCR beta chain sequence. Produced via immunoSEQ multiplex PCR; TCRdb's table is partial and in-frame only. The data contain about 190,000 clones, around nine tenths of them singletons. The V gene lost 4 bases and the J gene lost 8 bases, with 23 bases spanning the gap. The CDR3 runs to 16 residues. The germline gives CDR1 MNHEY, CDR2 SVGAGI. The data originate from a study of blood T cell repertoires in COVID-19. Study background: Sources were T cells, B-cell-depleted T cells, or PBMCs; the material itself was cDNA or gDNA.

This TCR was sampled from a middle-aged man with acute or convalescent COVID-19. The V gene is TRBV6-5, the J gene TRBJ1-2, with a tentative D call TRBD1 (6 bases). The sequenced sample consisted of peripheral blood. In nucleotides, the CDR3 is TGTGCCAGCAGTTCCTACGGACAGTCAGTCGAAGGAGGCTACACCTTC. It specifies CASSSYGQSVEGGYTF.